This TCR beta chain was identified in a study of OX40 agonist ivuxolimab in advanced cancers. Study background: With ivuxolimab, an agonistic anti-OX40 (CD134) antibody, patients were treated. Dose-escalation patients suffered from hepatocellular carcinoma, melanoma, renal cell or head and neck cancer. Of the participants, approximately 38% had some prior anti-PD-1, anti-PD-L1 or anti-CTLA-4 therapy, which was allowed. Study-wide results and caveats: With doses of 0.1-3.0 mg/kg, partial responders showed among the lowest clonal expansion.

To note about this clone: The target antigen is unknown.

The V end was cut by 0 bases, the J end by 3 bases, with 14 bases between. CDR3 length: 16 residues. Here immunoSEQ multiplex PCR was the method, and the copy in TCRdb shows in-frame clones only, minus some. The sample records 65,000 to 80,000 clones, 90% being singletons. The V gene is TRBV23-1, the J gene TRBJ1-1; D ambiguous. TRBV23-1 belongs to the ORF category, with a function that is uncertain. This material consisted of CD4+ or CD8+ T cells sorted from blood, taken in a trial of the OX40 agonist ivuxolimab. The clonotype originates from an adult with an advanced solid tumor such as melanoma, head and neck, liver or kidney cancer. CDR3 sequence: CASSQSRRHGYTEAFF. CDR3 coding DNA: TGCGCCAGCAGTCAATCGAGGCGACACGGATACACTGAAGCTTTCTTT.